This T cell receptor beta chain emerged from a study of blood T cell repertoires in COVID-19. About the study: The United States, Italy and Spain supplied acute and convalescent COVID-19 samples. T cells, B-cell-depleted T cells, or PBMCs provided the cDNA or gDNA that served as material.

V lost 6 bases and J 1 base, leaving 17 bases between the germline ends. This CDR3 region has 16 residues. CDR1 and CDR2 from the germline V gene are MNHNY and SVGAGI (reference sequence). This clone was detected a few times. Per the authors' pipeline: Estimation of nucleated cell counts relied on the amplification of reference gene primers. TCRdb's copy holds only in-frame clones and misses some; the assay was immunoSEQ multiplex PCR. V and J calls plus clone size are reproduced from that table; the DNA served to infer D and trimming. The table includes 120,000 or so clones, around 80% detected once.

The clonotype was recovered from a woman aged 50 to 60 with acute or convalescent COVID-19. The chain uses TRBV6-6 and TRBJ2-3; a weak D match, TRBD2 (5 bases). Sequenced material: peripheral blood. CDR3 nucleotides: TGTGCCAGCAGACCCCTGTTTTCGCGGGGCACAGATACGCAGTATTTT. Translated: CASRPLFSRGTDTQYF.